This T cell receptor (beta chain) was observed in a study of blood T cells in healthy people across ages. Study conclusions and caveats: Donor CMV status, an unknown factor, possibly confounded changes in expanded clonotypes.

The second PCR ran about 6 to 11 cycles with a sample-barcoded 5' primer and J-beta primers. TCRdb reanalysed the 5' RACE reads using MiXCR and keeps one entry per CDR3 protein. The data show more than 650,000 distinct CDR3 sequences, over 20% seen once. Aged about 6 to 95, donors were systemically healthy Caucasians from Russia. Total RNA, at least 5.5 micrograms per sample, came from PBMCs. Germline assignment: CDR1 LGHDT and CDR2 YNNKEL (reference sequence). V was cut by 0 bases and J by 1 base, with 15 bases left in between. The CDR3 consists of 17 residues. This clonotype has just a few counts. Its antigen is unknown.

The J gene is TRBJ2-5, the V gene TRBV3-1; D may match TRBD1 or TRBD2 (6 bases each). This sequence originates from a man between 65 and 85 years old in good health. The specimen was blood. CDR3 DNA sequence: TGTGCCAGCAGCCAAGATGTCGTCGGGGGCGGCCAAGAGACCCAGTACTTC. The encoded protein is CASSQDVVGGGQETQYF.